This T cell receptor beta chain was documented in a study of blood T cell repertoires in COVID-19. As for the study in general: Whether acute or convalescent, the COVID-19 samples came from the United States, Italy and Spain.

Sequencing used immunoSEQ multiplex PCR; TCRdb keeps in-frame clones, though not all of them. The sample has about 130,000 clones, 75% to 90% seen once. Everyone who took part was roughly 18 to 90 years old, and they came from about 23 US areas. Participants' own reports of clinical history determined their cohort assignment. Two negative PCRs, clearance, or symptom resolution were required of recovered Cohort 3 donors. Germline values: CDR1 SGHDT, CDR2 YYEEEE. Unmatched junction bases numbered 12, after V lost 1 base and J lost 2 bases. The CDR3 is 18 amino acids. The rearrangement links TRBV5-6 to TRBJ2-5; 9 nucleotides agree with TRBD2. The source of this sequence is a woman aged 45-65 years who had recovered from COVID-19. Sequencing input: PBMCs or T cells enriched from blood (not recorded which). Here the CDR3 DNA reads TGTGCCAGCAGCTTGCCGCGGGGGGGAATGAGATGGCAAGAGACCCAGTACTTC. This encodes CASSLPRGGMRWQETQYF.